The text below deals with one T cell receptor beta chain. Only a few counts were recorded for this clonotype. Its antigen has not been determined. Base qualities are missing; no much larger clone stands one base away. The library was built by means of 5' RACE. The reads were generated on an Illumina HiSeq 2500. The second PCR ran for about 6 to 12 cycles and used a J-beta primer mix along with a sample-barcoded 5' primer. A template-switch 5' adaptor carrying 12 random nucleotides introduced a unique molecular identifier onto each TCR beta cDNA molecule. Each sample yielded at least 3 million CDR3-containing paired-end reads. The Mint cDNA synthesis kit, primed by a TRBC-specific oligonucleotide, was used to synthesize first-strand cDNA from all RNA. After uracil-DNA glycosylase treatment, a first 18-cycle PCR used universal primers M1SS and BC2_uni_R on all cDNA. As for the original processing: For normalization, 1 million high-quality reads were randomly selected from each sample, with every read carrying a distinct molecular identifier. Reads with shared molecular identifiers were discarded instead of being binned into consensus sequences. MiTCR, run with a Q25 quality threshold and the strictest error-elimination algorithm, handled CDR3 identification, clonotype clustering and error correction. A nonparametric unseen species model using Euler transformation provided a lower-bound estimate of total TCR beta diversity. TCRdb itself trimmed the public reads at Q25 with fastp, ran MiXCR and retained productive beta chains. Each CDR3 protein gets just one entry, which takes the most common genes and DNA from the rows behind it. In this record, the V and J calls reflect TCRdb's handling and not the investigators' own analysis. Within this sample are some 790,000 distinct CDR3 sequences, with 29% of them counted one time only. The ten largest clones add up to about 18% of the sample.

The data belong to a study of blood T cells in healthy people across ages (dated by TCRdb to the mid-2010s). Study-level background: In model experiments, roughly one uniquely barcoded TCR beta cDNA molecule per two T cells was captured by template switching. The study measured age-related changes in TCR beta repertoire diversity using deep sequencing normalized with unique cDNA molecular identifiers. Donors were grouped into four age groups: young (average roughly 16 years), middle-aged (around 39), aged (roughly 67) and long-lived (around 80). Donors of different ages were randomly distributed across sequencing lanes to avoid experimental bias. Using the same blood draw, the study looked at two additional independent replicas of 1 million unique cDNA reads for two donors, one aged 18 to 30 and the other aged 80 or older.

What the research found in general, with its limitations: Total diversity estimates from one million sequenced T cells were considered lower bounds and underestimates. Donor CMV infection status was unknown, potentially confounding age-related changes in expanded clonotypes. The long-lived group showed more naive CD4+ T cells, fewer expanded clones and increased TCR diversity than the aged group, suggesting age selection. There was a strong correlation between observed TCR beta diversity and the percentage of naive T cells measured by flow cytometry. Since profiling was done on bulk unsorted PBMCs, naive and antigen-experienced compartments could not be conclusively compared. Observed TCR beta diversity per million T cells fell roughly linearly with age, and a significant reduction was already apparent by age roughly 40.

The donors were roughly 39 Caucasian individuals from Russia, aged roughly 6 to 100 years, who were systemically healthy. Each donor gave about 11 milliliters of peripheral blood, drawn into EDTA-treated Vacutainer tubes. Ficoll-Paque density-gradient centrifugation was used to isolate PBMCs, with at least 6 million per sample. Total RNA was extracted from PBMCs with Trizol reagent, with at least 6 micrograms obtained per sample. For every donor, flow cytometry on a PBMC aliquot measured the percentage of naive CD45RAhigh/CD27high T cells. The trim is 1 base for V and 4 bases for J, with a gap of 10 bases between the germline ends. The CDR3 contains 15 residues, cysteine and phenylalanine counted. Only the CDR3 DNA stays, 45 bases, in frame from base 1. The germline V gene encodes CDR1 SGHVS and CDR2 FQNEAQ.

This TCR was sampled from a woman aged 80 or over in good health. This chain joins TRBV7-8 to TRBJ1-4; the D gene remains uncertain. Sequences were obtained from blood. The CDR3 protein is CASSLVGQINEKLFF. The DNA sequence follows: TGTGCCAGCAGCTTAGTTGGGCAGATTAATGAAAAACTGTTTTTT.